A single sample gave rise to the 27 T cell receptor beta chains below, sequenced in a study of persistence of HIV-infected CD4 T cells. What these receptors recognize is not known. This was the immunoSEQ version 4 assay in survey mode. The data were produced by immunoSEQ multiplex PCR, yet TCRdb's version contains in-frame clones alone and is incomplete. This sample yields about 43,000 clones, of which more than 80% are seen a single time; over 1% belongs to the top ten. Nonspecific anti-CD3/anti-CD28 bead stimulation represents the broad CD4+ T cell repertoire. Sorting selected CD4+ T cells upregulating both CD40 ligand and CD69. The starting material was CD4+ T cells sorted from PBMCs after 18-hour stimulation, obtained from a patient who received antiretroviral therapy. These receptors originate from an adult man with HIV who was CMV-seropositive.

CDR3 in amino acids: CASSYSWTAGHNEQFF. CDR3 bases: TGTGCCAGCAGTTACTCTTGGACTGCAGGGCATAATGAGCAGTTCTTC. This chain connects TRBV6-5 to TRBJ2-1, with D perhaps being TRBD1 or TRBD2 (5 bases each). Germline CDR1 MNHEY, CDR2 SVGAGI. With 0 bases removed from V and 7 bases from J, the gap between germline ends came to 16 bases. This CDR3 has 16 amino acids.

The chain has TRBV6-2 or TRBV6-3 and TRBJ2-1; 8 bases agree with TRBD2. Germline V gene lookup returns CDR1 MNHEY and CDR2 SVGEGT. V shed 5 bases, J shed 8 bases, and the junction held 5 bases outside the gene matches. The CDR3 is 13 residues long. Here the CDR3 DNA reads TGTGCCAGCAGTGGACTAGCAAGAGATGAGCAGTTCTTC. Translating it yields CASSGLARDEQFF.

The chain employs TRBV15 and TRBJ2-1; D unclear. The germline gives CDR1 LNHNV, CDR2 YYDKDF (reference sequence). V lost 1 base and J lost 7, with 8 bases in between. The CDR3 extends over 13 amino acids. The CDR3 is CATSRGLSNEQFF. The DNA for the CDR3 is TGTGCCACCAGCAGAGGGCTTTCAAATGAGCAGTTCTTC.

The chain employs TRBV19 and TRBJ2-3; 7 bases fit TRBD1. The CDR3 contains 13 residues. CDR1 and CDR2 (germline): LNHDA, SQIVND (reference sequence). J lost 5 bases, V lost 5 bases, and 4 bases had no gene match. In nucleotides, the CDR3 is TGTGCCAGTAGTCAAGGACAGGTAGATACGCAGTATTTT. It translates to CASSQGQVDTQYF.

The gene calls are TRBV6-5 and TRBJ2-7; TRBD1 might be the D (6 bases). V was clipped by 4 bases and J by 1 base, with 8 bases between them. Germline loops: CDR1 MNHEY, CDR2 SVGAGI. This CDR3 has 13 amino acids. DNA for the CDR3: TGTGCCAGCAGTTTCGGACAGTCCTACGAGCAGTACTTC. Translating it yields CASSFGQSYEQYF.

The rearrangement links TRBV4-1 to TRBJ1-2; tentative D call: TRBD1 (5 bases). Germline-derived CDR1 and CDR2 are MGHRA and YSYEKL. With 5 bases removed from V and 4 bases from J, the gap between germline ends came to 26 bases. This CDR3 has 18 amino acids. CDR3 region: CASSLLPRGRGASYGYTF. The CDR3 DNA is TGCGCCAGCAGCTTACTCCCGAGAGGAAGGGGCGCGAGCTATGGCTACACCTTC.

The J gene is TRBJ1-1, the V gene TRBV6-5; D gene unclear. The CDR3 is made up of 12 amino acids. CDR1 is MNHEY and CDR2 is SVGAGI in the germline V gene. V was trimmed by 6 bases and J by 10 bases, leaving 15 bases between them. The CDR3 loop is CASRQSPGLAFF. For the CDR3, the DNA is TGTGCCAGCAGACAAAGTCCCGGTTTAGCTTTCTTT.

V gene TRBV19 combines with J gene TRBJ1-4; TRBD1 might be the D (5 bases). Germline V gives CDR1 LNHDA, CDR2 SQIVND (reference sequence). Trimming pared 7 bases from V and 4 bases from J, leaving 13 bases between. This CDR3 region has 14 residues. The CDR3 spells CASNGRVNNEKLFF. As DNA, the CDR3 is TGTGCCAGTAACGGCAGGGTTAATAATGAAAAACTGTTTTTT.

Here the CDR3 reads CASSLRGTNEKLFF. In nucleotides, the CDR3 is TGTGCCAGCAGCTTACGGGGTACTAATGAAAAACTGTTTTTT. The rearrangement uses TRBV5-6 and TRBJ1-4; D remains unclear. The CDR3 is 14 residues long. V lost 2 bases and J 2 bases, leaving 7 bases between the germline ends. Per germline, CDR1 SGHDT and CDR2 YYEEEE.

This chain connects TRBV2 to TRBJ2-1; TRBD2 aligns across 7 bases. The CDR3 is 17 amino acids. Germline V gene lookup returns CDR1 SNHLY and CDR2 FYNNEI. Unmatched junction bases numbered 14, after V lost 5 bases and J lost 4 bases. CDR3 sequence reads: CASSRRGTPGGYNEQFF. The CDR3 region has the DNA TGTGCCAGCAGTCGTCGGGGGACCCCGGGGGGTTACAATGAGCAGTTCTTC.

The rearrangement joins TRBV9 to TRBJ2-3; 8 bases are shared with TRBD2. Trimming took 1 base from V and 0 from J; bases not matched to a gene: 7. Germline V CDR1 and CDR2: SGDLS, YYNGEE. CDR3 length equals 17 residues. The CDR3 DNA reads TGTGCCAGCAGCGTAAGTGCGGGGGGCCTGAGCACAGATACGCAGTATTTT. Translating it yields CASSVSAGGLSTDTQYF.

Points on this clone: The same CDR3 also results from other DNA sequences found in this sample. The chain couples TRBV19 to TRBJ1-5, with D possibly matching TRBD1 (5 bases). The CDR3 loop spans 15 amino acids. V was pared by 5 bases and J by 2 bases, with 13 bases between. Germline CDR1 reads LNHDA; CDR2 reads SQIVND (reference sequence). The CDR3 spells CASSPGGRGNQPQHF. CDR3 DNA sequence: TGTGCCAGTAGTCCAGGAGGCAGGGGCAATCAGCCCCAGCATTTT.

The chain combines TRBV24-1 with TRBJ2-3, with a weak D call TRBD2 (5 bases). Trimming removed 0 bases at V and 1 base at J, with 10 bases between. This CDR3 comprises 16 residues. CDR1 and CDR2 (germline): KGHDR, SFDVKD. The CDR3 sequence: CATSDLGREGTDTQYF. In DNA, the CDR3 is TGTGCCACCAGTGATTTGGGCCGGGAAGGCACAGATACGCAGTATTTT.

The chain has TRBV5-1 and TRBJ2-7, with D hard to call. Germline assignment: CDR1 SGHRS and CDR2 YFSETQ. V shed 0 bases and J shed 2 bases, with 3 bases lying between them. The CDR3 is 12 residues long. The CDR3 is CASSLDTYEQYF. The CDR3 DNA follows: TGCGCCAGCAGCTTGGACACCTACGAGCAGTACTTC. The full variable domain, its missing parts supplied by reference TRBV5-1 and TRBJ2-7, is KAGVTQTPRYLIKTRGQQVTLSCSPISGHRSVSWYQQTPGQGLQFLFEYFSETQRNKGNFPGRFSGRQFSNSRSEMNVSTLELGDSALYLCASSLDTYEQYFGPGTRLTVT.

V and J are TRBV7-9 and TRBJ2-7; 11 nucleotides agree with TRBD2. Germline CDR1 reads SEHNR; CDR2 reads FQNEAQ (reference sequence). The CDR3 consists of 15 residues. J was trimmed by 5 bases and V by 4 bases; bases with no gene match: 7. CDR3 region: CASSYLTSGVDEQYF. The CDR3 DNA is TGTGCCAGCAGCTATCTGACTAGCGGGGTAGACGAGCAGTACTTC.

The chain carries TRBV10-3 and TRBJ1-3; tentative D call: TRBD1 (5 bases). This CDR3 comprises 15 residues. Germline V CDR1 and CDR2: ENHRY, SYGVKD. The V end lost 0 bases, the J end lost 4 bases, and 10 bases lay between the germline ends. The CDR3 spells CAISESAGQGNTIYF. CDR3 bases: TGTGCCATCAGTGAGTCTGCAGGGCAAGGAAACACCATATATTTT.

The rearrangement joins TRBV6-5 to TRBJ1-3; no clear D. The CDR3 consists of 13 residues. V lost 2 bases to trimming and J lost 2 bases, with 4 bases between them. Germline V gene lookup returns CDR1 MNHEY and CDR2 SVGAGI. The CDR3 DNA sequence: TGTGCCAGCAGTTACGAAGCTGGAAACACCATATATTTT. Protein product: CASSYEAGNTIYF.

In this sample, this clone turned up a few times. This chain connects TRBV2 to TRBJ1-6; 7 bases agree with TRBD1. CDR3 length equals 14 residues. CDR1 and CDR2 from the germline V gene are SNHLY and FYNNEI. Unmatched junction bases numbered 2, after V lost 6 bases and J lost 3 bases. The CDR3 sequence: CASSRDSYNSPLHF. The CDR3 DNA reads as TGTGCCAGCAGCCGGGACAGCTATAATTCACCCCTCCACTTT.

For this clone: The junction shows a germline mismatch at one end, possibly a read error. The chain uses TRBV3-1 (or the pseudogene TRBV3-2) and TRBJ2-7, with D uncertain. The CDR3 consists of 15 residues. In germline, CDR1 is LGHDT, CDR2 YNNKEL (reference sequence). This chain's CDR3 is CANSQVRTASGEQYF. CDR3 DNA sequence: TGTGCCAACAGCCAAGTTAGAACAGCTTCCGGCGAGCAGTACTTC.

CDR3 region: CASSQETSGGRDEQFF. CDR3 DNA sequence: TGTGCCAGCAGCCAAGAGACTAGCGGGGGCCGGGATGAGCAGTTCTTC. The V call is TRBV3-1 (or the pseudogene TRBV3-2), the J call TRBJ2-1, with TRBD2 identical over 12 bases. J lost 8 bases, V lost 0 bases, and 5 bases had no gene match. Germline assignment: CDR1 LGHDT and CDR2 YNNKEL (reference sequence). The CDR3 is made up of 16 amino acids.

This chain links TRBV6-2 or TRBV6-3 with TRBJ2-1; D unresolved. The germline V gene encodes CDR1 MNHEY and CDR2 SVGEGT. The V end was cut by 2 bases, the J end by 4 bases, with 12 bases between. The CDR3 consists of 15 residues. CDR3 bases: TGTGCCAGCAGTTACGACGCACAAAGATACAATGAGCAGTTCTTC. Its translation: CASSYDAQRYNEQFF.

The chain has TRBV7-2 and TRBJ2-3; perhaps TRBD2 as D (7 bases). This CDR3 is built from 17 residues. V was clipped by 4 bases and J by 0 bases, with 17 bases between them. The germline V gene encodes CDR1 SGHTA and CDR2 FQGNSA. CDR3 sequence (DNA): TGTGCCAGCAGCTCCCTGGGGGGGCCATCGAGCACAGATACGCAGTATTTT. This sequence encodes CASSSLGGPSSTDTQYF.

This chain connects TRBV5-5 to TRBJ1-3; D is uncertain. Germline loops: CDR1 SGHKS, CDR2 YYEKEE (reference sequence). This CDR3 comprises 16 residues. Trimming took off 4 bases at V and 3 bases at J, with 17 bases between the two ends. The CDR3 nucleotides are TGTGCCAGCAGCCAGGCCATCCGAGGGCTTGGAAACACCATATATTTT. It specifies CASSQAIRGLGNTIYF.

The chain employs TRBV20-1 and TRBJ1-2; 8 bases align to TRBD1. CDR1 is DFQATT and CDR2 is SNEGSKA in the germline V gene (reference sequence). This CDR3 region has 11 residues. CDR3 in DNA: TGCATTTGGGACAGGAACTATGGCTACACCTTC. This translates into CIWDRNYGYTF.

This clone was counted once. The chain employs TRBV6-5 and TRBJ1-2, with TRBD1 identical over 8 bases. J gave up 8 bases and V 7 bases, and 9 bases lay outside the gene matches. CDR1 is MNHEY, CDR2 SVGAGI, per germline. CDR3 length: 13 residues. The CDR3 protein is CASTRAGGRGYTF. The CDR3 DNA reads TGTGCCAGCACCCGGGCAGGGGGCCGGGGCTACACCTTC.

V and J are TRBV7-2 and TRBJ2-3; maybe TRBD1 (6 bases). The CDR3 spans 15 residues. V lost 7 bases to trimming and J lost 5 bases, with 19 bases between them. Germline CDR1 and CDR2: SGHTA and FQGNSA. The CDR3 sequence: CASTNRGRGEDTQYF. The DNA of the CDR3 is TGTGCCAGCACTAATAGGGGCAGGGGAGAAGATACGCAGTATTTT.

The chain couples TRBV2 to TRBJ2-2, with 9 bases lining up with TRBD1. V was pared by 5 bases and J by 0 bases, with 1 base of the junction left unmatched. There are 15 residues in the CDR3. The germline CDR1 and CDR2 sequences are SNHLY and FYNNEI. For the CDR3, the DNA is TGTGCCAGCAGTAGGGACAGGGCGAACACCGGGGAGCTGTTTTTT. Protein product: CASSRDRANTGELFF.